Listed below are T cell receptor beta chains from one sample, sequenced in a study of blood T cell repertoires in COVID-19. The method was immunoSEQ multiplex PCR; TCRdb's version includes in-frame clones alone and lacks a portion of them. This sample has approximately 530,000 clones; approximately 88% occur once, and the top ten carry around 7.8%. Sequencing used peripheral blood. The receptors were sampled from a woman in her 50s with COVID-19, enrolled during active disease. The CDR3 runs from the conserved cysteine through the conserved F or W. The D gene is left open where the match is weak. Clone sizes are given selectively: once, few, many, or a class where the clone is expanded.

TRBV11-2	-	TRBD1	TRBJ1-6	TGTGCCAGCAGCTTAGCCCGGACAGGGCTTTCACCCCTCCACTTT	CASSLARTGLSPLHF
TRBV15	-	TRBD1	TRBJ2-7	TGTGCCACCAGCAGAGGGGGACAGGGGGACTACGAGCAGTACTTC	CATSRGGQGDYEQYF
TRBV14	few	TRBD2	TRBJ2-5	TGTGCCAGCGCTCGACGCCGGGGGGGAAAAGAGACCCAGTACTTC	CASARRRGGKETQYF
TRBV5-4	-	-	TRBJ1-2	TGTGCCAGCAGCCCTCGAGTTGGGGGGAGGTATGGCTACACCTTC	CASSPRVGGRYGYTF
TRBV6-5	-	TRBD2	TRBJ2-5	TGTGCCAGCAGTTACCGCGGGGGGACCGTGCAAGAGACCCAGTACTTC	CASSYRGGTVQETQYF
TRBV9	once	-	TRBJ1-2	TGTGCCAGCAGCGTAGCTTTTGGTCCGAGCGTGAACTATGGCTACACCTTC	CASSVAFGPSVNYGYTF
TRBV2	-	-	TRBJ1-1	TGTGCCAGCAGTGAAATGACAGAGAGTGAAGCTTTCTTT	CASSEMTESEAFF
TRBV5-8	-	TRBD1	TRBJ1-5	TGTGCCAGCAGCAAGACAGAGGGGGCATATAGCAATCAGCCCCAGCATTTT	CASSKTEGAYSNQPQHF
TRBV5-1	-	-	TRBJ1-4	TGCGCCAGCAGCTTAGGATTGGGGGGAGCTAATGAAAAACTGTTTTTT	CASSLGLGGANEKLFF
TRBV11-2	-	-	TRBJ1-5	TGTGCCAGCAGCTTAGATATGAATCAGCCCCAGCATTTT	CASSLDMNQPQHF
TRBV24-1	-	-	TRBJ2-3	TGTGCCACCAGTGATGCACCGGGGATCGTTGAAGATACGCAGTATTTT	CATSDAPGIVEDTQYF
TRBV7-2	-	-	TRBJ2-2	TGTGCCAGATCCATCCAGACAGCGTGGAACACCGGGGAGCTGTTTTTT	CARSIQTAWNTGELFF
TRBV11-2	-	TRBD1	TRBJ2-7	TGTGCCAGCAGCCTTTCCGGGACAGGCTACGAGCAGTACTTC	CASSLSGTGYEQYF
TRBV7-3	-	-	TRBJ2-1	TGTGCCAGTACCGTGGGCCCCAACAATGAGCAGTTCTTC	CASTVGPNNEQFF
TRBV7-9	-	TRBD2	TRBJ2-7	TGTGCCAGCAGCTCCGGACTAGCGGGGGGTGCCTACGAGCAGTACTTC	CASSSGLAGGAYEQYF